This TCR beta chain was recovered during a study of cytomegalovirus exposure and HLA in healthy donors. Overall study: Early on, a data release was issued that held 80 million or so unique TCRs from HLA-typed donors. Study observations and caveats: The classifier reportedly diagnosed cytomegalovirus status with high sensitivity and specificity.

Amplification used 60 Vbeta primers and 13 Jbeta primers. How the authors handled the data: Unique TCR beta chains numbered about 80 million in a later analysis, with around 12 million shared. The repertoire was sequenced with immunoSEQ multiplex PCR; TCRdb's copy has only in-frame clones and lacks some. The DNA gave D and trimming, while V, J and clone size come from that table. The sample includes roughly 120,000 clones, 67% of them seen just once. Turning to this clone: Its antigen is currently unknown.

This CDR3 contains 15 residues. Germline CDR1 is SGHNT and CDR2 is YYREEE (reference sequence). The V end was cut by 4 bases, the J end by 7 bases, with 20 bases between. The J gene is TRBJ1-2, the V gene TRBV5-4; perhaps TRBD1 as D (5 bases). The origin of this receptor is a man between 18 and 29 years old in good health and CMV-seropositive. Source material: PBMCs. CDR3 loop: CASSPPQGPESGYTF. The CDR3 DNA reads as TGTGCCAGCAGCCCCCCCCAGGGTCCTGAGAGTGGCTACACCTTC.